This TCR beta chain stems from a study of control samples from healthy donors and cancer patients. The protocol was immunoSEQ multiplex PCR, while the TCRdb copy is restricted to in-frame clones and leaves out a portion. The top ten clones hold around a fifth of a sample with 65,000 to 100,000 clones, approximately 87% of them seen once. The receptor was isolated from a man aged 50 or older in good health. Sample: blood.

In DNA form, the CDR3 reads TGTGCCAGCACTTCCGACAGGGGCGGCTACACCTTC. Its protein is CASTSDRGGYTF. The chain employs TRBV18 and TRBJ1-2; 8 bases map to TRBD1. This CDR3 comprises 12 residues. Germline V gene data show CDR1 as KGHSH and CDR2 as LQKENI. V lost 8 bases and J lost 8; bases outside the gene matches: 7.